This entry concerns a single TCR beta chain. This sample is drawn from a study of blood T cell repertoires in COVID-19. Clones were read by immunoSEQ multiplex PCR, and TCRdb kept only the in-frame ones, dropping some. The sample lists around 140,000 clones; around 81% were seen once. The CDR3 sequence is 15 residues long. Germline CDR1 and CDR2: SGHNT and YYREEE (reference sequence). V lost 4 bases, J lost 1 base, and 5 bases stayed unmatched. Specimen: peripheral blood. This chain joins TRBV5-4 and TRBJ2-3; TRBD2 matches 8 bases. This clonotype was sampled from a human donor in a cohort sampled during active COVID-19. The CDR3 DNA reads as TGTGCCAGCAGCCCAGCGACTAGCGGCACAGATACGCAGTATTTT. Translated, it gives CASSPATSGTDTQYF.